This T cell receptor (beta chain) was identified in a study of shared clonotypes between healthy human individuals. Across the whole study: Used for every donor were three CD4 naive, three CD4 memory, two CD8 naive and one CD8 memory plate.

Over several immunoSEQ plates, each subset's genomic DNA was distributed in even portions. Sequencing used immunoSEQ multiplex PCR; TCRdb keeps in-frame clones, though not all of them. The table shows around 700,000 clones, with about 92% occurring only once. Terminally differentiated effector memory CD45RA+ cells were excluded from the naive CD8 cells, which were CD45RO-negative and positively selected for CCR7. Material: naive CD8+ T cells sorted from blood. The source is a man aged 25-40 years in good health.

DNA for the CDR3: TGCAGCGTTCTCAGGTTAGCAGCCAGAGAGACCCAGTACTTC. Translation gives CSVLRLAARETQYF. The chain uses TRBV29-1 and TRBJ2-5; D is undetermined. Trimming cost V 5 bases and J 4 bases, with 17 bases left between them. CDR3 length equals 14 residues. Looked up from germline, CDR1 is SQVTM and CDR2 is ANQGSEA.